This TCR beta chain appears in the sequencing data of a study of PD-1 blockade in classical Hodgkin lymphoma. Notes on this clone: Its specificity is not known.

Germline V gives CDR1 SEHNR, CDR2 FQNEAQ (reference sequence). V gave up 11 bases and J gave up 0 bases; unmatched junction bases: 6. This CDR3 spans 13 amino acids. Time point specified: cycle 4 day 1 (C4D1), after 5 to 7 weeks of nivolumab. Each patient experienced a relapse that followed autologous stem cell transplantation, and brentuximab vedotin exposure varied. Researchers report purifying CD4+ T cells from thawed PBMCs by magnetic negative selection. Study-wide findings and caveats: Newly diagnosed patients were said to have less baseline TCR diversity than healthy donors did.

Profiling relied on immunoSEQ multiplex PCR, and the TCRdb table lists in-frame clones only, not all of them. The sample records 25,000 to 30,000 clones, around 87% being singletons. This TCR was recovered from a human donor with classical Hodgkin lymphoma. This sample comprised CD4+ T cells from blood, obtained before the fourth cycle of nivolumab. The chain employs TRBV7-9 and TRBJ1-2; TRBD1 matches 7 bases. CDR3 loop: CAGGDRANYGYTF. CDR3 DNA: TGTGCCGGGGGGGACAGAGCTAACTATGGCTACACCTTC.